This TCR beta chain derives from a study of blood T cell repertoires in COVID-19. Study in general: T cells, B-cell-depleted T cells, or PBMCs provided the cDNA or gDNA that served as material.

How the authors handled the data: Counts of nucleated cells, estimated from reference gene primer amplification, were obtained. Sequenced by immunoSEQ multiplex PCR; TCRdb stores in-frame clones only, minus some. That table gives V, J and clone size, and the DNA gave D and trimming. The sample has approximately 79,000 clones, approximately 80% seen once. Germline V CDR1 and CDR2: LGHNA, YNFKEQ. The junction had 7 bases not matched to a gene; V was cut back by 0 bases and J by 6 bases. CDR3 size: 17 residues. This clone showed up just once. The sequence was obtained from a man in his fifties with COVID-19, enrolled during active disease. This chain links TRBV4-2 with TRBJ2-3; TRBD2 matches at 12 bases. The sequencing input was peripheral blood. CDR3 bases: TGTGCCAGCAGCCAAGATAGGGCTAGCGGGAGGGGGGATACGCAGTATTTT. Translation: CASSQDRASGRGDTQYF.